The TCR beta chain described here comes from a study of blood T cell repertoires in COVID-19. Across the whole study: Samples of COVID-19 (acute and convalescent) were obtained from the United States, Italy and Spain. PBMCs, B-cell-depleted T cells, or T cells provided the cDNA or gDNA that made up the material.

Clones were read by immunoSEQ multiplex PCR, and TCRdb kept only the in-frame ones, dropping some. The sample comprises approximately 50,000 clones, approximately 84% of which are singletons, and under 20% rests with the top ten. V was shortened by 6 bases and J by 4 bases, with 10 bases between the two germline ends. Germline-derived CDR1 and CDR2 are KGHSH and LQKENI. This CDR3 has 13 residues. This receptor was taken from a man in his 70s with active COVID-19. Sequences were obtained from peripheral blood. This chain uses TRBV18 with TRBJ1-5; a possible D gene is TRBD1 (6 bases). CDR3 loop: CASSDDRNQPQHF. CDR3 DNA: TGTGCCAGCTCCGACGACAGGAATCAGCCCCAGCATTTT.